What follows are 25 T cell receptor beta chains derived from one specimen sequenced in a study of shared clonotypes between healthy human individuals. TCRdb's copy holds only in-frame clones and misses some; the assay was immunoSEQ multiplex PCR. This sample has hundreds of thousands of clones, with 73% found just once. Material for sequencing was memory CD4+ T cells sorted from blood. Subset specified: CD45RA-negative fraction. These receptors originate from a man aged 25-40 years in good health.

Only a few counts were recorded for this clone. V usage is TRBV11-3 and J usage is TRBJ2-2; D remains ambiguous. Trimming stripped 1 base from V and 4 bases from J, with 4 bases between. The CDR3 runs to 13 residues. CDR1 is SGHNT, CDR2 YENEEA, per germline. CDR3 sequence (DNA): TGTGCCAGCAGCTTAGTAGTCACCGGGGAGCTGTTTTTT. As protein: CASSLVVTGELFF.

The chain couples TRBV30 to TRBJ2-1, with 9 nucleotides matching TRBD2. The CDR3 extends over 15 amino acids. From germline, CDR1 is GTSNPN and CDR2 SVGIG (reference sequence). V shed 2 bases and J 3 bases; nucleotides not matched to a gene: 5. DNA of the CDR3: TGTGCCTGGAGTCTAAAGACTAGCGGCTACAATGAGCAGTTCTTC. This gives the protein CAWSLKTSGYNEQFF.

Comment on this clone: The sample carries other DNA sequences with the same CDR3. The gene calls are TRBV18 and TRBJ1-4; D is unresolved. CDR1 and CDR2 from the germline V gene are KGHSH and LQKENI. The CDR3 extends over 15 amino acids. The ends were cut back, 2 bases at V and 0 bases at J, with 7 bases in the middle. The CDR3 reads CASSPRGSTNEKLFF. CDR3 in DNA: TGTGCCAGCTCACCAAGAGGCTCAACTAATGAAAAACTGTTTTTT.

The rearrangement links TRBV4-3 to TRBJ1-1, with D uncertain. CDR3 size: 13 residues. Looked up from germline, CDR1 is LGHNA and CDR2 is YSLEER. V gave up 0 bases and J gave up 11 bases, with 13 bases separating them. As DNA, the CDR3 is TGCGCCAGCAGCCAAGAAGGGCTCGAGAGGGCTTTCTTT. This sequence encodes CASSQEGLERAFF.

As regards this clone: Other DNA variants within this sample encode the same CDR3. This sequence joins TRBV10-1 and TRBJ1-2; D is unclear. CDR3 size: 13 residues. Germline lookup yields CDR1 WNHNN and CDR2 SYGVQD (reference sequence). The germline V and J ends were trimmed by 6 bases and 5 bases, with 13 bases remaining between them. The CDR3 reads CASSLTPNYGYTF. CDR3 in DNA: TGCGCCAGCAGCTTAACGCCGAATTATGGCTACACCTTC.

The chain is built from TRBV10-2 and TRBJ1-1; D is possibly TRBD1 (6 bases). The V gene's germline CDR1 is WSHSY and CDR2 SAAADI. The CDR3 runs to 15 residues. V dropped 6 bases and J dropped 5 bases, with 19 bases sitting between them. CDR3 DNA sequence: TGCGCCAGCAGCTTGCCGGCGGGGGCGCATACTGAAGCTTTCTTT. Translating gives CASSLPAGAHTEAFF.

This clone was seen more than once but under ten times. This rearrangement joins TRBV5-5 to TRBJ2-5, with 11 nucleotides matching TRBD1. This CDR3 contains 15 residues. The junction had 7 bases not matched to a gene; V was cut back by 4 bases and J by 5 bases. CDR1 and CDR2 from the germline V gene are SGHKS and YYEKEE (reference sequence). The CDR3 is CASSGGTGGRETQYF. The CDR3 DNA sequence: TGTGCCAGCAGCGGCGGGACAGGGGGTCGGGAGACCCAGTACTTC. The full variable domain, completed using reference TRBV5-5 and TRBJ2-5, is DAGVTQSPTHLIKTRGQQVTLRCSPISGHKSVSWYQQVLGQGPQFIFQYYEKEERGRGNFPDRFSARQFPNYSSELNVNALLLGDSALYLCASSGGTGGRETQYFGPGTRLLVL.

V and J are TRBV28 and TRBJ2-7; TRBD2 matches at 7 bases. CDR1 MDHEN and CDR2 SYDVKM come from the germline V gene. V was pared by 4 bases and J by 12 bases, with 12 bases of the junction left unmatched. This CDR3 is built from 13 residues. The CDR3 DNA reads TGTGCCAGCAGTTGGCTTAGACTCCCGGGGGGGTACTTC. This codes for CASSWLRLPGGYF.

This clone came up many times. V is TRBV29-1 and J is TRBJ2-1, with a weak D call TRBD1 (5 bases). The CDR3 runs 11 residues. With 3 bases removed from V and 10 bases from J, the gap between germline ends came to 10 bases. CDR1 SQVTM and CDR2 ANQGSEA come from the germline V gene. CDR3: CSVESGHEQFF. CDR3 nucleotides: TGCAGCGTTGAGAGTGGACACGAGCAGTTCTTC.

The gene calls are TRBV4-1 and TRBJ2-3, with D hard to call. Germline V CDR1 and CDR2: MGHRA, YSYEKL. Trimming cost V 4 bases and J 1 base, with 12 bases left between them. The CDR3 length is 15 residues. The CDR3 reads CASSPRSLGTDTQYF. The CDR3 nucleotides are TGCGCCAGCAGCCCACGGAGCCTTGGCACAGATACGCAGTATTTT.

Notes on this clone: Other nucleotide sequences in the sample specify the same CDR3. The rearrangement joins TRBV7-2 to TRBJ1-5; D gene unclear. V was cut by 5 bases and J by 5 bases, with 13 bases left in between. The CDR3 totals 14 residues. Germline V gives CDR1 SGHTA, CDR2 FQGNSA. The CDR3 reads CASSQTGIYQPQHF. DNA for the CDR3: TGTGCCAGCAGCCAGACTGGGATATATCAGCCCCAGCATTTT.

This clone was seen a handful of times. This chain joins TRBV2 and TRBJ2-5; D is unresolved. The CDR3 contains 12 residues. Per the germline V gene, CDR1 is SNHLY and CDR2 is FYNNEI. V was clipped by 2 bases and J by 3 bases, with 4 bases between them. The CDR3 sequence is CASSEQEETQYF. CDR3 DNA sequence: TGTGCCAGCAGTGAACAGGAAGAGACCCAGTACTTC.

The gene calls are TRBV6-6 and TRBJ2-1, with a weak D call TRBD1 (5 bases). The V and J ends lost 4 bases and 2 bases respectively, with 12 bases between them. The germline V gene has CDR1 MNHNY and CDR2 SVGAGI (reference sequence). The length of the CDR3 is 15 residues. The CDR3 region has the DNA TGTGCCAGCAGTTTATATCAACAGGCCTACAATGAGCAGTTCTTC. Translating gives CASSLYQQAYNEQFF.

This chain links TRBV30 with TRBJ2-2, with 7 nucleotides matching TRBD1. Germline-derived CDR1 and CDR2 are GTSNPN and SVGIG (reference sequence). The J segment lost 4 bases and the V segment lost 3 bases, leaving 5 bases of the junction unmatched. This CDR3 contains 14 residues. The CDR3 loop reads CAWRPDRVTGELFF. Here the CDR3 DNA reads TGTGCCTGGAGGCCAGACAGGGTCACCGGGGAGCTGTTTTTT.

J is TRBJ1-2 and V is TRBV5-1; TRBD1 matches at 8 bases. The ends lost 7 bases at V and 2 bases at J; junction bases unmatched: 7. Per the germline V gene, CDR1 is SGHRS and CDR2 is YFSETQ. The CDR3 length is 14 residues. DNA of the CDR3: TGCGCCAGCGAAGACAGGGGAAAAAACTATGGCTACACCTTC. This gives the protein CASEDRGKNYGYTF.

The chain combines TRBV29-1 with TRBJ2-3; TRBD2 aligns across 14 bases. The ends lost 0 bases at V and 7 bases at J; junction bases unmatched: 6. The length of the CDR3 is 16 residues. The germline gives CDR1 SQVTM, CDR2 ANQGSEA. The CDR3 loop is CSVEDTGTSGSYTQYF. CDR3 nucleotides: TGCAGCGTTGAAGATACCGGGACTAGCGGGAGTTATACGCAGTATTTT.

V usage is TRBV11-3 and J usage is TRBJ2-2; 10 positions match TRBD2. The CDR3 covers 15 residues. CDR1 SGHNT and CDR2 YENEEA come from the germline V gene. The ends lost 5 bases at V and 3 bases at J; junction bases unmatched: 3. The CDR3 DNA is TGTGCCAGCAGCCCCGGGACTAGCGACACCGGGGAGCTGTTTTTT. It specifies CASSPGTSDTGELFF.

V is TRBV5-5 and J is TRBJ1-5, with 10 bases that match TRBD1. CDR1 is SGHKS and CDR2 is YYEKEE in the germline V gene (reference sequence). The junction had 3 bases not matched to a gene; V was cut back by 4 bases and J by 5 bases. This CDR3 has 14 amino acids. The CDR3 DNA is TGTGCCAGCAGCGGGACAGGGGAGTATCAGCCCCAGCATTTT. Protein sequence: CASSGTGEYQPQHF.

This CDR3 is CASSTWPDVSTETQYF. CDR3 nucleotides: TGTGCCAGTAGTACGTGGCCGGACGTATCGACGGAGACCCAGTACTTC. V is TRBV19 and J is TRBJ2-5; D is uncertain. The germline CDR1 and CDR2 sequences are LNHDA and SQIVND (reference sequence). V was shortened by 4 bases and J by 5 bases, with 20 bases between the two germline ends. This CDR3 has 16 amino acids.

V usage is TRBV9 and J usage is TRBJ1-2; D may be TRBD1 (5 bases). V was pared by 4 bases and J by 3 bases, with 16 bases between. This CDR3 is 15 amino acids long. Germline values: CDR1 SGDLS, CDR2 YYNGEE. CDR3 DNA: TGTGCCAGCAGCCCTCGGGACCGGACATACTATGGCTACACCTTC. Translating it yields CASSPRDRTYYGYTF. The whole variable domain, filled in from reference TRBV9 and TRBJ1-2, reads DSGVTQTPKHLITATGQRVTLRCSPRSGDLSVYWYQQSLDQGLQFLIQYYNGEERAKGNILERFSAQQFPDLHSELNLSSLELGDSALYFCASSPRDRTYYGYTFGSGTRLTVV.

This clone was detected only a few times. The chain recombines TRBV28 with TRBJ2-1, with 10 bases matching TRBD2. Germline V gene sequence: CDR1 MDHEN, CDR2 SYDVKM. There are 18 residues in the CDR3. V shed 5 bases, J shed 4 bases, and the junction held 14 bases outside the gene matches. CDR3 nucleotides: TGTGCCAGCAGTCAATTTTTTACTTTACTAGCGGGATACAATGAGCAGTTCTTC. Translation: CASSQFFTLLAGYNEQFF.

The chain carries TRBV29-1 and TRBJ2-1; 12 nucleotides line up with TRBD2. CDR3 size: 14 residues. Trimming took 8 bases from V and 8 from J; bases not matched to a gene: 10. CDR1 SQVTM and CDR2 ANQGSEA come from the germline V gene. The CDR3 is CSPPASGREDEQFF. The CDR3 DNA follows: TGCAGCCCCCCTGCTAGCGGGAGGGAGGATGAGCAGTTCTTC.

This clone has only one observation. The rearrangement links TRBV5-6 to TRBJ2-1; unclear D gene. CDR3 size: 15 residues. The V gene lost 0 bases and the J gene lost 7 bases, with 14 bases spanning the gap. Germline-derived CDR1 and CDR2 are SGHDT and YYEEEE. The CDR3 sequence: CASSLEPFGLNEQFF. The DNA for the CDR3 is TGTGCCAGCAGCTTGGAGCCTTTCGGTTTGAATGAGCAGTTCTTC.

V is TRBV28 and J is TRBJ2-7; 9 nucleotides align to TRBD2. This CDR3 spans 14 amino acids. Losses at the gene ends were 2 bases for V and 7 bases for J; bases not matched to a gene: 6. Germline V gene lookup returns CDR1 MDHEN and CDR2 SYDVKM. The CDR3 DNA is TGTGCCAGCAGTTTAGCGGGAGGGCCAGAAGAGCAGTACTTC. This encodes CASSLAGGPEEQYF. Complete variable domain (other parts from reference TRBV28 and TRBJ2-7): DVKVTQSSRYLVKRTGEKVFLECVQDMDHENMFWYRQDPGLGLRLIYFSYDVKMKEKGDIPEGYSVSREKKERFSLILESASTNQTSMYLCASSLAGGPEEQYFGPGTRLTVT.

Remarks on this clone: A read error is possible here, since a much larger clone lies one base away. J is TRBJ1-5 and V is TRBV2; 7 nucleotides line up with TRBD1. Germline CDR1 is SNHLY and CDR2 is FYNNEI. V lost 6 bases and J lost 2; bases outside the gene matches: 4. The CDR3 length is 14 residues. CDR3 nucleotide sequence: TGTGCCAGCAGGGGACAGTTTGGCAATCAGCCCCAGCATTTT. This encodes CASRGQFGNQPQHF.